Each of the 25 T cell receptor beta chains below was sequenced from the same sample in a study of T cell changes during pregnancy in multiple sclerosis. Here immunoSEQ multiplex PCR was the method, and the copy in TCRdb shows in-frame clones only, minus some. The sample yields around 69,000 clones, approximately 91% seen once. Sample: peripheral blood, taken in the third trimester of pregnancy. The receptors derive from a female donor with multiple sclerosis, enrolled in a pregnancy study.

This chain joins TRBV5-5 and TRBJ1-2; D might be TRBD1 (5 bases). This CDR3 region has 13 residues. Germline CDR1 and CDR2: SGHKS and YYEKEE (reference sequence). Trimming stripped 2 bases from V and 4 bases from J, with 9 bases between. The CDR3 nucleotides are TGTGCCAGCAGCTTAGGGGCCCTCTATGGCTACACCTTC. Translating gives CASSLGALYGYTF.

This chain uses TRBV9 with TRBJ2-3; 10 bases map to TRBD2. From germline, CDR1 is SGDLS and CDR2 YYNGEE. The CDR3 is 17 residues long. J gave up 2 bases and V 0 bases, and 6 bases lay outside the gene matches. Written as DNA, the CDR3 is TGTGCCAGCAGCGTAGAAGCGGGGGGGGTTCCCACAGATACGCAGTATTTT. Translated: CASSVEAGGVPTDTQYF.

The rearrangement uses TRBV28 and TRBJ2-7; no reliable D call. The V end was cut by 3 bases, the J end by 9 bases, with 18 bases between. The germline CDR1 and CDR2 sequences are MDHEN and SYDVKM. The CDR3 covers 14 residues. DNA of the CDR3: TGTGCCAGCAGTTTGCAGACAAGTATCAGTACGCAGTACTTC. It translates to CASSLQTSISTQYF.

This clone appeared once. V and J are TRBV19 and TRBJ1-3, with 7 positions matching TRBD1. The V gene's germline CDR1 is LNHDA and CDR2 SQIVND (reference sequence). The J segment lost 0 bases and the V segment lost 4 bases, leaving 3 bases of the junction unmatched. The CDR3 consists of 15 residues. The CDR3 DNA is TGTGCCAGTAGTACCTGGGACAGCTCTGGAAACACCATATATTTT. Amino acids: CASSTWDSSGNTIYF.

The J gene is TRBJ1-5, the V gene TRBV4-1; 8 nucleotides match TRBD1. The CDR3 totals 18 residues. The V gene end was trimmed by 0 bases and the J gene end by 6 bases; junction bases not matched to a gene: 13. The germline gives CDR1 MGHRA, CDR2 YSYEKL. This CDR3 is CASSQELGDRGWGQPQHF. The CDR3 DNA reads as TGCGCCAGCAGCCAAGAATTAGGCGACAGGGGTTGGGGTCAGCCCCAGCATTTT.

The CDR3 is CASSAHSGLDEKLFF. CDR3 coding DNA: TGTGCCAGCAGCGCCCACTCGGGGTTAGATGAAAAACTGTTTTTT. The chain carries TRBV7-9 and TRBJ1-4; D call uncertain. This CDR3 region has 15 residues. Trimming shortened V by 5 bases and J by 6 bases, and 16 bases separated the two germline ends. CDR1 is SEHNR, CDR2 FQNEAQ, per germline (reference sequence).

This chain uses TRBV18 with TRBJ2-1, with D perhaps matching TRBD1 (5 bases). From germline, CDR1 is KGHSH and CDR2 LQKENI. The CDR3 runs 14 residues. V was pared by 3 bases and J by 6 bases, with 12 bases between. CDR3 nucleotide sequence: TGTGCCAGCTCACCGGCAATAGGGGTCAATGAGCAGTTCTTC. Translating gives CASSPAIGVNEQFF.

The rearrangement links TRBV10-1 to TRBJ2-5; TRBD2 aligns across 15 bases. The ends lost 2 bases at V and 2 bases at J; junction bases unmatched: 0. CDR1 and CDR2 (germline): WNHNN, SYGVQD (reference sequence). The CDR3 length is 16 residues. The chain's CDR3 is CASSEGLAGGQETQYF. As DNA, the CDR3 is TGCGCCAGCAGTGAGGGACTAGCGGGGGGGCAAGAGACCCAGTACTTC.

The V and J genes are TRBV5-1 and TRBJ1-3, with D possibly being TRBD1 (5 bases). Germline CDR1 SGHRS, CDR2 YFSETQ. CDR3 size: 15 residues. V lost 3 bases and J lost 0, with 10 bases in between. The CDR3 here is CASSWGLASGNTIYF. The DNA of the CDR3 is TGCGCCAGCAGCTGGGGACTCGCCTCTGGAAACACCATATATTTT.

J is TRBJ2-7 and V is TRBV28; D not certain. Germline CDR1 MDHEN, CDR2 SYDVKM. Trimming took off 3 bases at V and 4 bases at J, with 4 bases between the two ends. CDR3 length equals 11 residues. The CDR3 DNA reads TGTGCCAGCAGTTTCAGATACGAGCAGTACTTC. Protein: CASSFRYEQYF.

A remark on this clone: The same CDR3 arises from other DNA sequences in this sample as well. The rearrangement uses TRBV25-1 and TRBJ2-7, with a weak D call TRBD1 (6 bases). V was trimmed by 4 bases and J by 2 bases, leaving 12 bases between them. CDR1 is MGHDK, CDR2 SYGVNS, per germline. The CDR3 is made up of 14 amino acids. This CDR3 reads CASSGTVGPYEQYF. CDR3 sequence (DNA): TGTGCCAGCAGTGGGACAGTGGGGCCCTACGAGCAGTACTTC.

The chain is built from TRBV7-9 and TRBJ1-6; D is perhaps TRBD1 (6 bases). Trimming took off 3 bases at V and 11 bases at J, with 14 bases between the two ends. Germline V gene data show CDR1 as SEHNR and CDR2 as FQNEAQ (reference sequence). This CDR3 has 14 residues. This CDR3 is CASSLGAGDPPLHF. In nucleotides, the CDR3 is TGTGCCAGCAGCTTGGGGGCCGGAGATCCACCCCTCCACTTT.

This chain joins TRBV7-8 and TRBJ2-6, with D tentatively TRBD1 (6 bases). Germline V CDR1 and CDR2: SGHVS, FQNEAQ. The V end lost 6 bases, the J end lost 3 bases, and 15 bases lay between the germline ends. The CDR3 consists of 16 residues. CDR3 in amino acids: CASSSRGGGGANVLTF. The CDR3 nucleotides read TGTGCCAGCAGTTCGAGAGGGGGTGGTGGGGCCAACGTCCTGACTTTC.

The chain uses TRBV2 and TRBJ1-2, with TRBD1 identical over 9 bases. The CDR3 is 14 amino acids. With 4 bases clipped from V and 4 bases from J, the junction kept 4 bases outside the gene matches. From germline, CDR1 is SNHLY and CDR2 FYNNEI. The CDR3 DNA is TGTGCCAGCAGTGTTAGGACAGGGGCCTATGGCTACACCTTC. Residues: CASSVRTGAYGYTF.

This rearrangement joins TRBV10-3 to TRBJ2-3; 14 nucleotides agree with TRBD2. With V trimmed by 11 bases and J by 1 base, 11 bases remained unmatched. CDR1 and CDR2 from the germline V gene are ENHRY and SYGVKD. CDR3 length equals 17 residues. The CDR3 spells CASSEGLAGAGTDTQYF. CDR3 nucleotide sequence: TGTGCCTCCAGTGAGGGACTAGCGGGGGCGGGCACAGATACGCAGTATTTT.

This sequence joins TRBV5-1 and TRBJ2-1, with D possibly being TRBD2 (5 bases). V was shortened by 1 base and J by 10 bases, with 21 bases between the two germline ends. Germline V gene lookup returns CDR1 SGHRS and CDR2 YFSETQ. The CDR3 is 16 amino acids. The CDR3 nucleotides read TGCGCCAGCAGCTTGTTAGCAAAGACCCAGTCGGGGGAGCAGTTCTTC. It codes for CASSLLAKTQSGEQFF.

V is TRBV7-2 and J is TRBJ2-3; D not certain. The CDR3 loop spans 13 amino acids. Trimming took 1 base from V and 3 from J, leaving 5 bases between them. The germline gives CDR1 SGHTA, CDR2 FQGNSA. The CDR3 region has the DNA TGTGCCAGCAGCTTAGGTAGAACAGATACGCAGTATTTT. It codes for CASSLGRTDTQYF.

This clone was seen once. This chain connects TRBV11-2 to TRBJ1-2; TRBD1 matches at 9 bases. V lost 1 base to trimming and J lost 5 bases; unmatched junction nucleotides: 2. The germline CDR1 and CDR2 sequences are SGHAT and FQNNGV. The CDR3 loop spans 14 amino acids. Here the CDR3 DNA reads TGTGCCAGCAGCTTAGCTGGGACAGGGTATGGCTACACCTTC. The encoded protein is CASSLAGTGYGYTF.

This chain links TRBV6-1 with TRBJ1-5, with a tentative D call TRBD1 (5 bases). Looked up from germline, CDR1 is MNHNS and CDR2 is SASEGT. Trimming shortened V by 1 base and J by 4 bases, and 14 bases separated the two germline ends. The CDR3 contains 16 residues. Here the CDR3 reads CASSEGTWGVNQPQHF. The DNA of the CDR3 is TGTGCCAGCAGTGAAGGTACGTGGGGGGTAAATCAGCCCCAGCATTTT.

The chain joins TRBV9 to TRBJ2-7; D is possibly TRBD2 (5 bases). V gave up 2 bases and J gave up 5 bases, with 20 bases separating them. The length of the CDR3 is 16 residues. Germline V gene lookup returns CDR1 SGDLS and CDR2 YYNGEE. The CDR3: CASSVSPRTGIDEQYF. The DNA for the CDR3 is TGTGCCAGCAGCGTCTCCCCCCGGACGGGGATCGACGAGCAGTACTTC.

This clone was observed once. The genes are TRBV7-9 and TRBJ2-1; 7 bases line up with TRBD2. Trimming cost V 4 bases and J 10 bases; bases outside gene matches: 19. Germline CDR1 and CDR2: SEHNR and FQNEAQ (reference sequence). This CDR3 spans 17 amino acids. Here the CDR3 DNA reads TGTGCCAGCAGCTCCGGGGCGGGAGCGGGGTTTACAATAGAGCAGTTCTTC. This encodes CASSSGAGAGFTIEQFF.

V gene TRBV5-8 combines with J gene TRBJ2-6; 7 nucleotides line up with TRBD1. Germline V gives CDR1 SGHTS, CDR2 YDEGEE. Trimming took 3 bases from V and 0 from J; bases not matched to a gene: 6. The CDR3 totals 17 residues. This chain's CDR3 is CASSWGQSSSGANVLTF. In nucleotides, the CDR3 is TGTGCCAGCAGCTGGGGACAGTCGAGCTCTGGGGCCAACGTCCTGACTTTC.

This clone was picked up one time. The chain employs TRBV2 and TRBJ2-7, with 14 bases that match TRBD2. V was clipped by 3 bases and J by 4 bases; unmatched bases: 8. The CDR3 contains 17 residues. Per the germline V gene, CDR1 is SNHLY and CDR2 is FYNNEI. CDR3 coding DNA: TGTGCCAGCAGTGAGACGACTAGCGGGGGGGCTAGGTACGAGCAGTACTTC. Residues: CASSETTSGGARYEQYF. Filled out from reference TRBV2 and TRBJ2-7, the complete variable domain reads EPEVTQTPSHQVTQMGQEVILRCVPISNHLYFYWYRQILGQKVEFLVSFYNNEISEKSEIFDDQFSVERPDGSNFTLKIRSTKLEDSAMYFCASSETTSGGARYEQYFGPGTRLTVT.

V and J are TRBV5-1 and TRBJ1-4; D remains unclear. Per germline, CDR1 SGHRS and CDR2 YFSETQ. The CDR3 totals 13 residues. V was trimmed by 0 bases and J by 4 bases, leaving 4 bases between them. CDR3 in DNA: TGCGCCAGCAGCTTGGAGCTTAATGAAAAACTGTTTTTT. Translated, it gives CASSLELNEKLFF.

The chain is built from TRBV27 and TRBJ2-4; a possible D gene is TRBD2 (6 bases). CDR1 and CDR2 from the germline V gene are MNHEY and SMNVEV (reference sequence). This CDR3 contains 17 residues. The V and J ends lost 6 bases and 1 base respectively, with 19 bases between them. The CDR3 loop reads CASRGGKGSLAKNIQYF. The CDR3, as DNA: TGTGCCAGCAGGGGGGGTAAGGGGTCTTTGGCCAAAAACATTCAGTACTTC.